Shown below are 6 T cell receptor beta chains from a single sample sequenced in a study of neoadjuvant anti-PD-1 for oral cavity cancer. The time point is: after neoadjuvant nivolumab, at surgical resection. Assay used: immunoSEQ multiplex PCR; TCRdb lists only in-frame clones, some missing. The top ten hold around 3.7% of the sample, which has about 68,000 clones, 70% to 90% seen once. The specimen comprised PBMCs, sampled after nivolumab (anti-PD-1) treatment. Every receptor here comes from a person aged 35 to 85 with oral cavity squamous cell carcinoma.

Sample share makes this clone medium-sized. The chain couples TRBV14 to TRBJ1-2, with 7 nucleotides matching TRBD1. This CDR3 comprises 16 residues. The J segment lost 5 bases and the V segment lost 1 base, leaving 10 bases of the junction unmatched. Per germline, CDR1 SGHDN and CDR2 FVKESK. In nucleotides, the CDR3 is TGTGCCAGCAGCCAAGCGCCCCAGGGACAGCTGTATGGCTACACCTTC. Translating gives CASSQAPQGQLYGYTF.

The genes are TRBV7-9 and TRBJ1-2; D possibly corresponds to TRBD1 (5 bases). The V end was cut by 4 bases, the J end by 4 bases, with 10 bases between. The CDR3 contains 13 residues. Germline CDR1 reads SEHNR; CDR2 reads FQNEAQ (reference sequence). The CDR3, as DNA: TGTGCCAGCAGCTCCGGGGGGTTCTATGGCTACACCTTC. Its translation: CASSSGGFYGYTF.

This clone was recorded once. V and J are TRBV2 and TRBJ2-3, with TRBD2 identical over 9 bases. CDR3 length equals 16 residues. CDR1 SNHLY and CDR2 FYNNEI come from the germline V gene. Losses at the gene ends were 4 bases for V and 1 base for J; bases not matched to a gene: 6. CDR3 sequence: CASSGSSGKGTDTQYF. CDR3 sequence (DNA): TGTGCCAGCAGTGGTTCTAGCGGGAAGGGCACAGATACGCAGTATTTT.

CDR3 loop: CASSQETSGPYNEQFF. The CDR3, as DNA: TGCGCCAGCAGCCAAGAAACGAGCGGGCCCTACAATGAGCAGTTCTTC. This chain uses TRBV4-1 with TRBJ2-1; tentative D call: TRBD2 (6 bases). V lost 0 bases and J 2 bases, leaving 11 bases between the germline ends. Looked up from germline, CDR1 is MGHRA and CDR2 is YSYEKL. The CDR3 runs 16 residues.

This sequence joins TRBV28 and TRBJ2-7; the D is unclear. Between the trimmed V and J ends, which lost 8 bases and 4 bases, there was a span of 18 bases. This CDR3 is 14 amino acids long. Germline loops: CDR1 MDHEN, CDR2 SYDVKM. The CDR3 loop is CASPVPDDTYEQYF. The CDR3 nucleotides read TGTGCCAGCCCGGTCCCGGACGATACATACGAGCAGTACTTC.

The chain is built from TRBV27 and TRBJ2-7; possibly TRBD1 for D (7 bases). The V and J ends lost 6 bases and 3 bases respectively, with 27 bases between them. The CDR3 has 18 amino acids. Germline assignment: CDR1 MNHEY and CDR2 SMNVEV (reference sequence). The CDR3 loop reads CASRPPPQGGHDIYEQYF. CDR3 coding DNA: TGTGCCAGCAGACCACCTCCTCAGGGGGGCCACGACATCTACGAGCAGTACTTC.